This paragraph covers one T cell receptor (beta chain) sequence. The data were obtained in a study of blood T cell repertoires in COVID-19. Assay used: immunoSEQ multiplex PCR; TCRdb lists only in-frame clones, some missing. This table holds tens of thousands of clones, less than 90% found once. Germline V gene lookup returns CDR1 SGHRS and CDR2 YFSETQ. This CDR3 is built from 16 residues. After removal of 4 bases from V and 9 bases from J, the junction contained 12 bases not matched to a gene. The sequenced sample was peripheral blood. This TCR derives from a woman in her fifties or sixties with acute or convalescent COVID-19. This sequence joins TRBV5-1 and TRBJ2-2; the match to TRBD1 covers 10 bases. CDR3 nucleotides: TGCGCCAGCAGCCCCTCGACAGGGGGCAAGGGCCGGGAGCTGTTTTTT. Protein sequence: CASSPSTGGKGRELFF.